This T cell receptor (beta chain) was obtained from a study of T cell responses to AZD1222 COVID-19 vaccine. General study points: Unmutated regions of variants are reportedly targeted by nearly half of spike-specific TCRs. With dominance at 160-218 and 743-854, vaccine-associated CD4 TCRs spanned spike. Donors were chiefly white British, with a greater number of females, and clonal diversity was perhaps underestimated. Repertoires were obtained only post-peak T cell response.

Of note for this clone: Its antigen is currently unknown.

Here immunoSEQ multiplex PCR was the method, and the copy in TCRdb shows in-frame clones only, minus some. This table holds 150,000 to 200,000 clones, roughly nine tenths found once. This sequence was found in an adult in good health. Sequencing was performed on peripheral blood, taken on day 0 of AZD1222 vaccination.

CDR3 protein: CASSRSGGTSSYNEQFF. CDR3 coding DNA: TGTGCCAGCAGCCGCAGCGGGGGGACTAGTTCCTACAATGAGCAGTTCTTC. The chain links TRBV3-1 (or the pseudogene TRBV3-2) to TRBJ2-1, with 9 bases that match TRBD2. J was trimmed by 1 base and V by 4 bases; bases with no gene match: 8. The CDR3 is 17 residues long. The germline V gene encodes CDR1 LGHDT and CDR2 YNNKEL (reference sequence).